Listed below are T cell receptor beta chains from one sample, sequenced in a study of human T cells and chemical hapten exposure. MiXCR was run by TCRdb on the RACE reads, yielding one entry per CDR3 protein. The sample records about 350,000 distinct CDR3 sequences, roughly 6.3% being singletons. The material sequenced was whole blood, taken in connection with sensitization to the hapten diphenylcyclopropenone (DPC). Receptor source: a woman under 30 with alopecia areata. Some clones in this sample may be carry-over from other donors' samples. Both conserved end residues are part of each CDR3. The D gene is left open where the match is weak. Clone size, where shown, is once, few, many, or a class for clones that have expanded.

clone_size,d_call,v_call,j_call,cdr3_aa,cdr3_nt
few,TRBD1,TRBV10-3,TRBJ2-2,CAIRGQGQVHGELFF,TGTGCCATCCGAGGCCAGGGACAGGTGCACGGGGAGCTGTTTTTT
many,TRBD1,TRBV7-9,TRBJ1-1,CASSMGQGFPEAFF,TGTGCCAGCAGCATGGGACAGGGATTCCCTGAAGCTTTCTTT
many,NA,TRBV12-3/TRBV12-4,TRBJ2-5,CASTIPGREETQYF,TGTGCCAGCACCATTCCGGGCAGGGAGGAGACCCAGTACTTC
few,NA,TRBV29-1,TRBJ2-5,CSVVTGRETQYF,TGCAGCGTTGTTACGGGGCGGGAGACCCAGTACTTC
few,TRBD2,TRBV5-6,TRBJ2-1,CASSLRSGTSAYNEQFF,TGTGCCAGCAGCTTGAGATCCGGGACTAGCGCCTACAATGAGCAGTTCTTC
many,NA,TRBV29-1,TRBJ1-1,CSVEDRVLGGAEAFF,TGCAGCGTTGAAGACAGGGTTTTGGGGGGCGCTGAAGCTTTCTTT
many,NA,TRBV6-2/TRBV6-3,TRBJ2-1,CASSYSGGDYNEQFF,TGTGCCAGCAGTTACTCGGGCGGAGACTACAATGAGCAGTTCTTC
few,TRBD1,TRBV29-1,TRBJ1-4,CSVGGWTGDNEKLFF,TGCAGCGTTGGGGGCTGGACAGGGGATAATGAAAAACTGTTTTTT
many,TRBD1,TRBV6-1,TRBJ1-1,CASSEISRGLEAFF,TGTGCCAGCAGTGAAATCAGCAGGGGGCTTGAAGCTTTCTTT
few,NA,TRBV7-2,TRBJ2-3,CASSLSSGFTDTQYF,TGTGCCAGCAGCTTATCTTCAGGATTCACAGATACGCAGTATTTT
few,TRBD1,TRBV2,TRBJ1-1,CASSEQGADTEAFF,TGTGCCAGCAGTGAACAGGGGGCCGACACTGAAGCTTTCTTT
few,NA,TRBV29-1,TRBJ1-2,CSARGINGYTF,TGCAGCGCCCGGGGGATCAATGGCTACACCTTC
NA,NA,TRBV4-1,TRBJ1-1,CASSQDPRNTEAFF,TGCGCCAGCAGCCAAGACCCAAGGAACACTGAAGCTTTCTTT
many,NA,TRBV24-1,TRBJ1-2,CATSDETSEKPYTF,TGTGCCACCAGTGATGAGACATCGGAAAAGCCCTACACCTTC
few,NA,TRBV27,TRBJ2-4,CASSLSSSKNIQYF,TGTGCCAGCAGTTTATCGTCCAGTAAAAACATTCAGTACTTC
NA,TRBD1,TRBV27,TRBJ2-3,CASSLSKGATDTQYF,TGTGCCAGCAGTTTATCTAAGGGGGCCACAGATACGCAGTATTTT
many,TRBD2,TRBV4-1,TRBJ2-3,CASSQGISGRGDTQYF,TGCGCCAGCAGCCAAGGGATCAGCGGGAGGGGAGATACGCAGTATTTT
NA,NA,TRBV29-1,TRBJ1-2,CSVGTGRISDGYTF,TGCAGCGTTGGTACAGGGAGGATCTCGGATGGCTACACCTTC
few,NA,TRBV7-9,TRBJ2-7,CASSLVESYEQYF,TGTGCCAGCAGCTTGGTCGAATCCTACGAGCAGTACTTC
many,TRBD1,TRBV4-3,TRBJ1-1,CASSHRQGENTEAFF,TGCGCCAGCAGCCATAGACAGGGCGAGAACACTGAAGCTTTCTTT
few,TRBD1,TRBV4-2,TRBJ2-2,CASSPDSGQGNTGELFF,TGTGCCAGCAGCCCTGATTCCGGACAGGGGAACACCGGGGAGCTGTTTTTT
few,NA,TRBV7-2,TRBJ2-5,CASSPLVSQETQYF,TGTGCCAGCAGCCCCCTAGTATCCCAAGAGACCCAGTACTTC
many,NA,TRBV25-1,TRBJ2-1,CASSESSRANEQFF,TGTGCCAGCAGTGAATCCTCAAGGGCCAATGAGCAGTTCTTC
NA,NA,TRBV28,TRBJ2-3,CASQRDSTDTQYF,TGTGCCAGCCAACGGGACTCCACAGATACGCAGTATTTT
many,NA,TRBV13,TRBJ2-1,CASSRGRVKFF,TGTGCCAGCAGCAGGGGACGGGTGAAGTTCTTC
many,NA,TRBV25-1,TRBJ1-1,CASTGTTNTEAFF,TGTGCCAGCACTGGGACAACAAACACTGAAGCTTTCTTT
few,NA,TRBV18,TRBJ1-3,CASSRTDSGNTIYF,TGTGCCAGCTCAAGGACAGACTCTGGAAACACCATATATTTT
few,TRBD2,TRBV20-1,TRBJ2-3,CSAGGLGGSSTDTQYF,TGCAGTGCCGGGGGACTCGGGGGGTCTAGCACAGATACGCAGTATTTT
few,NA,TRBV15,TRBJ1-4,CATSIGGNREGEKLFF,TGTGCCACCAGCATTGGGGGCAACAGGGAAGGTGAAAAACTGTTTTTT
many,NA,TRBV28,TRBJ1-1,CASSAAGQFEAFF,TGTGCCAGCAGTGCTGCGGGACAATTTGAAGCTTTCTTT
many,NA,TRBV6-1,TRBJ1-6,CASSDEGNNSPLHF,TGTGCCAGCAGTGACGAAGGGAATAATTCACCCCTCCACTTT
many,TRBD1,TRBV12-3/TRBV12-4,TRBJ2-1,CASSPTTGEEYNEQFF,TGTGCCAGCAGTCCTACCACAGGGGAAGAGTACAATGAGCAGTTCTTC
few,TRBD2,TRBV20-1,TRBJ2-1,CSAPSGGAYDEQFF,TGCAGTGCTCCTAGCGGGGGGGCCTACGATGAGCAGTTCTTC
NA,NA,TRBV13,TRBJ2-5,CASSFSPSSGETQYF,TGTGCCAGCAGCTTCAGCCCCTCTTCGGGGGAGACCCAGTACTTC
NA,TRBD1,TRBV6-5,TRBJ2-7,CASSYSLSTRTGSIHEQYF,TGTGCCAGCAGTTACTCGTTATCCACCCGGACAGGCTCGATCCACGAGCAGTACTTC
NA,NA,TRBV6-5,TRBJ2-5,CASSYGGLGETQYF,TGTGCCAGCAGTTACGGGGGGCTAGGGGAGACCCAGTACTTC
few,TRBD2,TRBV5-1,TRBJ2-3,CASSPGSSGRVTDTQYF,TGCGCCAGCAGCCCAGGGTCGAGCGGGAGGGTAACAGATACGCAGTATTTT
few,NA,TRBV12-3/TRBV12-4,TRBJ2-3,CASSSPLTDTQYF,TGTGCCAGCAGTTCCCCACTCACAGATACGCAGTATTTT
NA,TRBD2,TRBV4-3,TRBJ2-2,CASSQGIIREGTGELFF,TGCGCCAGCAGCCAAGGGATAATCAGGGAGGGCACCGGGGAGCTGTTTTTT
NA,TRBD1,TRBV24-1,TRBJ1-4,CATSPEGQELPNEKLFF,TGTGCCACCAGTCCGGAGGGACAGGAGCTACCAAATGAAAAACTGTTTTTT
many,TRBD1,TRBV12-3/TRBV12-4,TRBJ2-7,CASSRRDSYEQYF,TGTGCCAGCAGTCGCCGGGACAGCTACGAGCAGTACTTC
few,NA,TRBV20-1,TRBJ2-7,CSAQREQEYEQYF,TGCAGTGCTCAGCGCGAGCAGGAGTACGAGCAGTACTTC
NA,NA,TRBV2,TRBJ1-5,CASSGRGNQPQHF,TGTGCCAGCAGTGGGAGGGGAAATCAGCCCCAGCATTTT
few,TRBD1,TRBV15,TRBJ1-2,CATSRDPAGGNRSYGYTF,TGTGCCACCAGCAGAGATCCGGCAGGGGGGAATCGAAGCTATGGCTACACCTTC
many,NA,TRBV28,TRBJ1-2,CASRPRGGANYGYTF,TGTGCCAGCAGGCCCCGGGGCGGAGCGAACTATGGCTACACCTTC
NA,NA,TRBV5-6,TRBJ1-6,CASSLWQGMTSYNSPLHF,TGTGCCAGCAGCTTGTGGCAGGGCATGACCTCCTATAATTCACCCCTCCACTTT
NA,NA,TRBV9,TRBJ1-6,CASSVEYNSPLHF,TGTGCCAGCAGCGTAGAGTATAATTCACCCCTCCACTTT
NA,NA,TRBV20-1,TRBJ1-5,CSARGQNRGAQHF,TGCAGTGCTAGAGGTCAGAACCGAGGAGCCCAGCATTTT
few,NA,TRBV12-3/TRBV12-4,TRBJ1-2,CASSLFGREKANYGYTF,TGTGCCAGCAGTTTATTTGGCAGAGAAAAAGCTAACTATGGCTACACCTTC
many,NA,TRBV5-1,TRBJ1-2,CASSPGGYTF,TGCGCCAGCTCACCGGGTGGCTACACCTTC
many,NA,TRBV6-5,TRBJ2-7,CASSTGVEYEQYF,TGTGCCAGCAGTACCGGGGTGGAGTACGAGCAGTACTTC
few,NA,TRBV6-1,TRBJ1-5,CASSEQGDQPQHF,TGTGCCAGCAGTGAACAGGGTGATCAGCCCCAGCATTTT
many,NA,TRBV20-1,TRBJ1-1,CSARTRGVSITEAFF,TGCAGTGCCAGGACAAGGGGGGTATCGATCACTGAAGCTTTCTTT
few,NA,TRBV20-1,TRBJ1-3,CSAEEETGNTIYF,TGCAGTGCTGAGGAGGAAACTGGAAACACCATATATTTT
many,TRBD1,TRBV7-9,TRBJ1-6,CASRHGQGDSPLHF,TGTGCCAGCAGGCACGGACAGGGAGATTCACCCCTCCACTTT
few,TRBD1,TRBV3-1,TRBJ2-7,CASSQGTANEQYF,TGTGCCAGCAGCCAGGGGACAGCAAACGAGCAGTACTTC
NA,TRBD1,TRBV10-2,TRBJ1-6,CASSEPAGQGGSPLHF,TGCGCCAGCAGTGAGCCGGCCGGACAGGGGGGTTCACCCCTCCACTTT